Below, 5 T cell receptor beta chains from the same sample are listed, as sequenced in a study of identical twins. Via MiXCR, TCRdb re-called the 5' RACE reads, giving one row per CDR3 protein. The sample consists of approximately 630,000 distinct CDR3 sequences, 7.1% of them appearing once. A further study also used this sample, focusing on yellow fever vaccine responses in identical twins.

Source material: PBMCs. These receptors came from a young woman in good health.

The chain links TRBV28 to TRBJ1-1; D gene ambiguous. The CDR3 is 16 amino acids. CDR1 is MDHEN and CDR2 is SYDVKM in the germline V gene. Trimming left V 4 bases short and J 10 bases short, with 25 bases between. As DNA, the CDR3 is TGTGCCAGCAGTTCTCCTCGTTCGCAGGAGAGTAACGGAGCTTTCTTT. Translating gives CASSSPRSQESNGAFF.

This clonotype occurred a few times. This chain connects TRBV4-1 to TRBJ2-5; no firm D call. This CDR3 region has 14 residues. Trimming took 1 base from V and 1 from J, leaving 7 bases between them. Germline lookup yields CDR1 MGHRA and CDR2 YSYEKL. Here the CDR3 reads CASSQVLAQETQYF. CDR3 in DNA: TGCGCCAGCAGCCAAGTATTAGCCCAAGAGACCCAGTACTTC.

This clonotype was seen ten or more times. The rearrangement uses TRBV7-9 and TRBJ2-2, with TRBD1 matching over 8 bases. V dropped 4 bases and J dropped 1; count of bases not matched to a gene: 2. The germline CDR1 and CDR2 sequences are SEHNR and FQNEAQ (reference sequence). There are 15 residues in the CDR3. The CDR3 nucleotides are TGTGCCAGCAGCTACGGACAGGGGAACACCGGGGAGCTGTTTTTT. Protein: CASSYGQGNTGELFF.

This clonotype has more than one count but fewer than ten. The chain carries TRBV15 and TRBJ2-6; D perhaps matches TRBD2 (5 bases). Germline V gives CDR1 LNHNV, CDR2 YYDKDF (reference sequence). CDR3 length: 15 amino acids. V shed 5 bases and J shed 1 base, with 9 bases lying between them. DNA for the CDR3: TGTGCCACCAGCGGCACGGGGTCTGGGGCCAACGTCCTGACTTTC. Its translation: CATSGTGSGANVLTF. Looking up the rest from reference TRBV15 and TRBJ2-6 gives the full variable domain: DAMVIQNPRYQVTQFGKPVTLSCSQTLNHNVMYWYQQKSSQAPKLLFHYYDKDFNNEADTPDNFQSRRPNTSFCFLDIRSPGLGDTAMYLCATSGTGSGANVLTFGAGSRLTVL.

The genes are TRBV6-1 and TRBJ1-6; D call uncertain. The CDR3 is 15 amino acids. The ends were cut back, 6 bases at V and 9 bases at J, with 18 bases in the middle. Per the germline V gene, CDR1 is MNHNS and CDR2 is SASEGT. The CDR3 region is CASSPDWVPSSPLHF. CDR3 nucleotide sequence: TGTGCCAGCAGCCCGGACTGGGTACCAAGTTCACCCCTCCACTTT.